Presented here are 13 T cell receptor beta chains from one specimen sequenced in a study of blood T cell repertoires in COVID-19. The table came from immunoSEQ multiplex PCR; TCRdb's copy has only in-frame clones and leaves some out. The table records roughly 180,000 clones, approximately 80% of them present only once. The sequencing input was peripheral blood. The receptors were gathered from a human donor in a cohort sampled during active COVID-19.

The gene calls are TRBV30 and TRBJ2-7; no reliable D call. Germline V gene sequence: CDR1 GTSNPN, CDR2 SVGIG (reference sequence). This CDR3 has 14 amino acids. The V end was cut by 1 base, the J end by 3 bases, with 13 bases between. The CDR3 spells CAWSAGRKHYEQYF. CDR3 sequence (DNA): TGTGCCTGGAGTGCGGGTAGGAAGCACTACGAGCAGTACTTC.

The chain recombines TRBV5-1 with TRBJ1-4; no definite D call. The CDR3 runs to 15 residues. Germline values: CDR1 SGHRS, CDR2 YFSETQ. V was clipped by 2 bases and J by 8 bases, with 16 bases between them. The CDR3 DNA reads TGCGCCAGCAGCTTTTCCGACGGAGACCGAGAAAAACTGTTTTTT. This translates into CASSFSDGDREKLFF.

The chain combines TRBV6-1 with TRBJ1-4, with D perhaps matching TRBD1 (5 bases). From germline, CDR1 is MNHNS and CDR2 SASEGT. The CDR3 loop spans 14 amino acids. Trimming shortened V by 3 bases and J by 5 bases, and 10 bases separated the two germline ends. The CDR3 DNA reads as TGTGCCAGCAGTGAGGGGCAGGGCAATGAAAAACTGTTTTTT. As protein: CASSEGQGNEKLFF.

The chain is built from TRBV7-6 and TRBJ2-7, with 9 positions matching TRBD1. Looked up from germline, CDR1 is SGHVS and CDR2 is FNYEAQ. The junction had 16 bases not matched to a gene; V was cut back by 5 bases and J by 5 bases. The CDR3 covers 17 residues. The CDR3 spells CASSPTGGIYHEDEQYF. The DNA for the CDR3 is TGTGCCAGCAGCCCTACAGGGGGCATCTATCATGAGGACGAGCAGTACTTC.

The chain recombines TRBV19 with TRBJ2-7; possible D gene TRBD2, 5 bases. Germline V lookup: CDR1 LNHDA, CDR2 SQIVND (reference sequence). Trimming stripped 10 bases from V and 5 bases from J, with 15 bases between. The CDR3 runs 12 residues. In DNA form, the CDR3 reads TGTGCCACCCCAAGGCGGGTCAACGAGCAGTACTTC. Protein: CATPRRVNEQYF. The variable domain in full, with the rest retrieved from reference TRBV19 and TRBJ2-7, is DGGITQSPKYLFRKEGQNVTLSCEQNLNHDAMYWYRQDPGQGLRLIYYSQIVNDFQKGDIAEGYSVSREKKESFPLTVTSAQKNPTAFYLCATPRRVNEQYFGPGTRLTVT.

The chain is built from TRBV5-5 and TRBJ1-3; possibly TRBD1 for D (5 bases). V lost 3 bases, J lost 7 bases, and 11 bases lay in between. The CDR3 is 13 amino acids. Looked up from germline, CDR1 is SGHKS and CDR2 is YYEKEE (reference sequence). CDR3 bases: TGTGCCAGCAGCTCCCCGGGGGAGAACACCATATATTTT. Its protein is CASSSPGENTIYF.

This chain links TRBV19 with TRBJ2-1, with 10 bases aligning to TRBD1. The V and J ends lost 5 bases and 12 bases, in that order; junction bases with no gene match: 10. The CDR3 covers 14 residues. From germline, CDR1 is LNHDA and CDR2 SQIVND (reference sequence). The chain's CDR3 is CASSAGQGRIGQFF. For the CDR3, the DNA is TGTGCCAGTAGTGCGGGACAGGGGCGGATCGGGCAGTTCTTC.

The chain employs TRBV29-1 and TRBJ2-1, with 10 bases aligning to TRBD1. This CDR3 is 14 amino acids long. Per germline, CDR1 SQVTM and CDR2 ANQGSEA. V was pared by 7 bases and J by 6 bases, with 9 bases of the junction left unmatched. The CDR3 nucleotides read TGCAGCGCAACCCGGGACAGGGGAGGCAATGAGCAGTTCTTC. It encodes CSATRDRGGNEQFF.

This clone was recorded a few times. The CDR3 DNA follows: TGTGCCAGCAGCCCGGGACAGCCCCAGCATTTT. The encoded protein is CASSPGQPQHF. The rearrangement links TRBV2 to TRBJ1-5; D uncertain. Germline assignment: CDR1 SNHLY and CDR2 FYNNEI. V was trimmed by 6 bases and J by 7 bases, leaving 7 bases between them. The CDR3 covers 11 residues.

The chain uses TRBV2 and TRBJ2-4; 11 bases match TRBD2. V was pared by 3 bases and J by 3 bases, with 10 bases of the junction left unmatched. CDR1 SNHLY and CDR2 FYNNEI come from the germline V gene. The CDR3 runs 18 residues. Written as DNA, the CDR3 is TGTGCCAGCAGTGACCTAGCGGGGGGTCTTTATGTCAAAAACATTCAGTACTTC. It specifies CASSDLAGGLYVKNIQYF.

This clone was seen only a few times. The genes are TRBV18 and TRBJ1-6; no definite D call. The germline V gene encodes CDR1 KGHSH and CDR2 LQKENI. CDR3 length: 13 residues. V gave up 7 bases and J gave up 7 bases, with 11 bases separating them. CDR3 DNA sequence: TGTGCCAGCTATGGGCAGTTGAATTCACCCCTCCACTTT. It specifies CASYGQLNSPLHF.

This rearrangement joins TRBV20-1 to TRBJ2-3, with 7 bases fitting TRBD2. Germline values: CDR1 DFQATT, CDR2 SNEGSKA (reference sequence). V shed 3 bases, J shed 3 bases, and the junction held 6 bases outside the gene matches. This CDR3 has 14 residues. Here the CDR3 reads CSASWGGSTDTQYF. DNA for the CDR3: TGCAGTGCTAGTTGGGGGGGGTCTACAGATACGCAGTATTTT.

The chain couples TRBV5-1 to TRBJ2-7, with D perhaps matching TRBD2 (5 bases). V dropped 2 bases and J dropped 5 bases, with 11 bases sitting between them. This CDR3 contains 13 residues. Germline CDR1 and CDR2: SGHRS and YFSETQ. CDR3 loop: CASSLIPGNEQYF. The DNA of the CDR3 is TGCGCCAGCAGCTTAATCCCGGGGAACGAGCAGTACTTC.